The rows below give T cell receptor beta chains drawn from one sample of a study of CD8 T cells in Susac syndrome. TCRdb passed the immunoSEQ multiplex PCR reads through MiXCR, listing each CDR3 protein once. Of about 250,000 distinct CDR3 sequences in the sample, about 93% were seen once. The sequenced sample consisted of CD4+ T cells from PBMCs. These receptors were obtained from a human donor with multiple sclerosis. Each CDR3 is given with its conserved first and last residue. D genes are given only for firm matches. Size values are once, few and many counts, or a class for expanded clones, and some rows have none.

>TRBJ1-5|TRBV6-2/TRBV6-3|.|.
CASSYLNRDQPQHF
TGTGCCAGCAGTTATTTGAACAGAGATCAGCCCCAGCATTTT
>TRBJ1-2|TRBV6-5|.|.
CASSTRDNYGYTF
TGTGCCAGCAGCACCAGGGATAACTATGGCTACACCTTC
>TRBJ1-5|TRBV30|.|.
CAWSAGAHSNQPQHF
TGTGCCTGGAGTGCGGGTGCCCATAGCAATCAGCCCCAGCATTTT
>TRBJ1-1|TRBV5-1|TRBD1|once
CASSFGTGANTEAFF
TGCGCCAGCAGCTTTGGGACAGGGGCGAACACTGAAGCTTTCTTT
>TRBJ1-6|TRBV7-3|TRBD1|.
CASSAPAGGSNSPLHF
TGTGCCAGCAGCGCGCCTGCAGGGGGTTCTAATTCACCCCTCCACTTT
>TRBJ2-3|TRBV7-9|.|few
CASRGGGTDTQYF
TGTGCCAGCCGAGGGGGGGGAACAGATACGCAGTATTTT
>TRBJ2-7|TRBV5-1|.|.
CASSPAMRGADEQYF
TGCGCCAGCAGCCCGGCGATGAGGGGGGCTGACGAGCAGTACTTC
>TRBJ2-7|TRBV28|.|.
CASSNPGFNEQYF
TGTGCCAGCAGTAACCCAGGGTTCAACGAGCAGTACTTC
>TRBJ2-4|TRBV20-1|.|.
CSATLRAPRAKNIQYF
TGCAGTGCAACCCTAAGGGCCCCGCGGGCCAAAAACATTCAGTACTTC
>TRBJ2-5|TRBV29-1|.|.
CSVEGRVSQETQYF
TGCAGCGTTGAAGGCCGCGTCTCCCAAGAGACCCAGTACTTC
>TRBJ2-4|TRBV30|TRBD1|once
CAWGNLGQGENIQYF
TGTGCCTGGGGGAACTTGGGGCAGGGGGAAAACATTCAGTACTTC
>TRBJ2-5|TRBV10-3|TRBD2|.
CATLGTTQETQYF
TGTGCCACACTCGGGACTACACAAGAGACCCAGTACTTC
>TRBJ1-4|TRBV3-1|TRBD1|.
CASSQRGTGAEKLFF
TGTGCCAGCAGCCAACGGGGGACAGGGGCTGAAAAACTGTTTTTT
>TRBJ2-6|TRBV12-3/TRBV12-4|.|.
CASSNQGSGANVLTF
TGTGCCAGCAGCAACCAGGGCTCTGGGGCCAACGTCCTGACTTTC
>TRBJ1-2|TRBV12-3/TRBV12-4|.|.
CASSLTGSYGYTF
TGTGCCAGCAGTCTTACAGGTTCCTATGGCTACACCTTC
>TRBJ2-2|TRBV7-6|.|.
CASSPQQVLNTGELFF
TGTGCCAGCAGCCCACAACAGGTTCTGAACACCGGGGAGCTGTTTTTT
>TRBJ1-1|TRBV5-1|.|.
CASSLDRSGVTEAFF
TGCGCCAGCAGCTTGGACAGATCTGGTGTCACTGAAGCTTTCTTT
>TRBJ2-1|TRBV19|.|once
CASSPTTTGWRSGNEQFF
TGTGCCAGTAGTCCTACAACCACAGGGTGGAGGTCGGGCAATGAGCAGTTCTTC
>TRBJ2-1|TRBV6-2/TRBV6-3|.|.
CASTYQTSGPTIRDEQFF
TGTGCCAGCACCTACCAGACCTCCGGACCAACGATCCGCGATGAGCAGTTCTTC
>TRBJ1-1|TRBV10-3|.|.
CAINMDSGTEAFF
TGTGCCATCAACATGGACAGCGGGACTGAAGCTTTCTTT
>TRBJ1-1|TRBV9|.|.
CASSVGGTTEAFF
TGTGCCAGCAGCGTAGGTGGGACAACTGAAGCTTTCTTT
>TRBJ2-5|TRBV14|.|.
CASSQGWAETQYF
TGTGCCAGCAGCCAAGGGTGGGCTGAGACCCAGTACTTC
>TRBJ2-5|TRBV4-1|.|.
CASSLLRAGQGQTQYF
TGCGCCAGCAGCCTTCTCCGGGCAGGCCAGGGTCAGACCCAGTACTTC
>TRBJ2-2|TRBV27|.|.
CASSSPNILGELFF
TGTGCCAGCAGTTCCCCTAATATCCTGGGGGAGCTGTTTTTT
>TRBJ2-1|TRBV4-1|TRBD1|.
CASSQMPGQGYNEQFF
TGCGCCAGCAGCCAGATGCCGGGACAGGGGTACAATGAGCAGTTCTTC
>TRBJ1-3|TRBV7-2|.|.
CASSLTITDSGNTIYF
TGTGCCAGCAGCTTAACGATAACCGACTCTGGAAACACCATATATTTT
>TRBJ2-7|TRBV25-1|TRBD1|.
CASSEDRGHYEQYF
TGTGCCAGCAGTGAGGACAGGGGGCACTACGAGCAGTACTTC
>TRBJ2-2|TRBV19|.|once
CASSIGGVPGELFF
TGTGCCAGTAGTATAGGGGGAGTCCCCGGGGAGCTGTTTTTT